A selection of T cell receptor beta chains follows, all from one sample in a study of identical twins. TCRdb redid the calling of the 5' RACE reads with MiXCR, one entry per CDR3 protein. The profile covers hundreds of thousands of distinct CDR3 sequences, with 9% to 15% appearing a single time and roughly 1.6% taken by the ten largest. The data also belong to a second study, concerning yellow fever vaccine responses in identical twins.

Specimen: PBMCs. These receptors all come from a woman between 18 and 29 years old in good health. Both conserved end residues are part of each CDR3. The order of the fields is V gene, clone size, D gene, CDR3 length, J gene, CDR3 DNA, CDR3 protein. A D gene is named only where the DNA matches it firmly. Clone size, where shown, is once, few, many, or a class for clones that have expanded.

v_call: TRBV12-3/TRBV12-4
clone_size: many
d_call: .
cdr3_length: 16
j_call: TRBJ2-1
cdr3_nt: TGTGCCAGCAGTGGGTTACAGGGTTTAGGTATGGATGAGCAGTTCTTC
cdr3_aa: CASSGLQGLGMDEQFF

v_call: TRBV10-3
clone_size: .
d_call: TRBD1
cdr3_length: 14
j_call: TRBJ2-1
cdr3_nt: TGTGCCATCACGCAGGGGACAGGGTACAATGAGCAGTTCTTC
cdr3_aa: CAITQGTGYNEQFF

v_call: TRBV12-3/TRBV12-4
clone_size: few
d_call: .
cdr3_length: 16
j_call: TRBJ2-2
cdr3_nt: TGTGCCAGCAGCTCCGACAGAAACGCGAACACCGGGGAGCTGTTTTTT
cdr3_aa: CASSSDRNANTGELFF

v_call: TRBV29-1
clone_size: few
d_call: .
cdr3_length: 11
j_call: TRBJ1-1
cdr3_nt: TGCAGCGTTGGGGTGTACACTGAAGCTTTCTTT
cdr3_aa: CSVGVYTEAFF

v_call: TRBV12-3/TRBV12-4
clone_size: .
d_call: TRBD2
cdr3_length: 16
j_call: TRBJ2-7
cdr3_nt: TGTGCCAGCAGGGGGACTAGCGGGAAAAGCTCCTACGAGCAGTACTTC
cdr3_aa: CASRGTSGKSSYEQYF

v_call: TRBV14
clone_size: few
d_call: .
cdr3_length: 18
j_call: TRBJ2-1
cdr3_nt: TGTGCCAGCAGCCAAGATTCTCCGGGACCCAGGGTAAACAATGAGCAGTTCTTC
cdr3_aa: CASSQDSPGPRVNNEQFF

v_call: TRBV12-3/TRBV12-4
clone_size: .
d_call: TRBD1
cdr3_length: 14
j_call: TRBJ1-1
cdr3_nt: TGTGCCAGCAGTTTTAGAAGGACAGGGACTGAAGCTTTCTTT
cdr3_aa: CASSFRRTGTEAFF

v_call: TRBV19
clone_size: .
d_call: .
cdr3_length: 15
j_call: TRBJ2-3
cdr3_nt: TGTGCCAGTAGTACGAACGAGGTCCCACCGAATACGCAGTATTTT
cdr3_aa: CASSTNEVPPNTQYF

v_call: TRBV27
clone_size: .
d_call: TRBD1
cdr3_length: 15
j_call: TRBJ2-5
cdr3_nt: TGTGCCAGCAGTTCAACCGGGACAGGGGAAGAGACCCAGTACTTC
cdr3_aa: CASSSTGTGEETQYF

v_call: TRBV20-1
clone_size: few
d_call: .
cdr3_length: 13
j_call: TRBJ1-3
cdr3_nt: TGCAGTGCTAGAGGGACGTCTGGAAACACCATATATTTT
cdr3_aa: CSARGTSGNTIYF

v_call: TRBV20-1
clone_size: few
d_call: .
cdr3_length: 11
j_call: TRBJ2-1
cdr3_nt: TGCAGTGCCACGACTCGAGACAGGCAGTTCTTC
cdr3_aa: CSATTRDRQFF

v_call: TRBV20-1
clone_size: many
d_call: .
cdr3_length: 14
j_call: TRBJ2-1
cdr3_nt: TGCAGTGCTCCCGACAGGAGCTCCTACAATGAGCAGTTCTTC
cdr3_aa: CSAPDRSSYNEQFF

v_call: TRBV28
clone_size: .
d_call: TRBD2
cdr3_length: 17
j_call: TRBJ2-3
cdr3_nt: TGTGCCAGCAGCCTCAGGCCTAGCGGGAGAACGGGAGATACGCAGTATTTT
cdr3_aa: CASSLRPSGRTGDTQYF

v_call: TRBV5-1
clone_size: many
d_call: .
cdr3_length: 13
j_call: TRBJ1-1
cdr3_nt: TGCGCCAGCAGCCCGGGACAGAACACTGAAGCTTTCTTT
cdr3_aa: CASSPGQNTEAFF

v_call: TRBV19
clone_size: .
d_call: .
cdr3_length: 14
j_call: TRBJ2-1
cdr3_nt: TGTGCCAGTTCACTAGGGGGGGTTGTCCATGAGCAGTTCTTC
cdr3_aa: CASSLGGVVHEQFF

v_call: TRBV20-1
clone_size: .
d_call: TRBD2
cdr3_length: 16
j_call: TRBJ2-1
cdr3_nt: TGCAGTGCTAATGCCCGTCCAGCGGGGGCCTACAATGAGCAGTTCTTC
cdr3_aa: CSANARPAGAYNEQFF